This T cell receptor (beta chain) is drawn from a study of blood T cell repertoires in COVID-19. About the study: Samples came from the United States, Italy and Spain, spanning acute and convalescent COVID-19. In each case, the material was cDNA or gDNA derived from T cells, B-cell-depleted T cells, or PBMCs.

V gave up 1 base and J gave up 9 bases, with 16 bases separating them. Germline V gene sequence: CDR1 SGHTA, CDR2 FQGNSA. The CDR3 is 15 amino acids. Original processing methods: Cell counts per sample came from amplifying reference gene primers. Generated by immunoSEQ multiplex PCR, the TCRdb table keeps only in-frame clones and is missing some. V and J calls and clone size are given by that table; D and trimming were obtained from the DNA. The sample includes approximately 100,000 clones, 82% of them seen just once. The chain couples TRBV7-2 to TRBJ2-1; D unresolved. The sample comprised peripheral blood. This receptor was taken from an older man with active or convalescent COVID-19. DNA of the CDR3: TGTGCCAGCAGCTTAGAGTCTAGTGTAAGAAGTGAGCAGTTCTTC. Translation gives CASSLESSVRSEQFF.